Following are 31 T cell receptor beta chains from one sample sequenced in a study of blood T cell repertoires in COVID-19. TCRdb keeps only in-frame clones here, not all; method: immunoSEQ multiplex PCR. The table includes 55,000 to 75,000 clones, about 80% detected once. The specimen was peripheral blood. All receptors derive from a man aged 80 or over with active COVID-19.

CDR3 amino acids: CASSETKAGGLAGANVLTF. The DNA of the CDR3 is TGTGCCAGCAGTGAGACCAAAGCGGGGGGGCTGGCTGGGGCCAACGTCCTGACTTTC. This sequence joins TRBV6-1 and TRBJ2-6, with 10 bases lining up with TRBD2. CDR3 length: 19 amino acids. Germline-derived CDR1 and CDR2 are MNHNS and SASEGT. Unmatched junction bases numbered 10, after V lost 3 bases and J lost 2 bases.

This clone was observed a single time. This sequence joins TRBV6-1 and TRBJ1-4; 10 nucleotides line up with TRBD1. J gave up 5 bases and V 4 bases, and 7 bases lay outside the gene matches. This CDR3 is built from 16 residues. The germline V gene encodes CDR1 MNHNS and CDR2 SASEGT. In DNA form, the CDR3 reads TGTGCCAGCAGTGTTTCCTCGGGACAGGGGAATGAAAAACTGTTTTTT. Protein sequence: CASSVSSGQGNEKLFF.

This chain links TRBV18 with TRBJ1-3; 9 nucleotides match TRBD1. CDR1 is KGHSH and CDR2 is LQKENI in the germline V gene. V trimming: 3 bases; J trimming: 1 base; junction bases outside the gene matches: 7. The CDR3 is made up of 17 amino acids. CDR3 in amino acids: CASSPSGQGFSGNTIYF. CDR3 DNA sequence: TGTGCCAGCTCACCGTCAGGACAGGGGTTTTCTGGAAACACCATATATTTT.

In this sample, this clone turned up once. The genes are TRBV3-1 (or the pseudogene TRBV3-2) and TRBJ1-5; the D gene is possibly TRBD1 (5 bases). V was clipped by 0 bases and J by 9 bases, with 6 bases between them. CDR3 length: 12 residues. The germline V gene has CDR1 LGHDT and CDR2 YNNKEL (reference sequence). The CDR3 loop reads CASSQEGGPQHF. Written as DNA, the CDR3 is TGTGCCAGCAGCCAAGAGGGGGGGCCCCAGCATTTT.

This chain links TRBV2 with TRBJ2-7, with 8 nucleotides matching TRBD2. The V and J ends lost 3 bases and 1 base, in that order; junction bases with no gene match: 14. This CDR3 is built from 18 residues. Germline loops: CDR1 SNHLY, CDR2 FYNNEI. CDR3 DNA sequence: TGTGCCAGCAGTGATGGGGAGAGGGTAGCGGGGAGATCCTACGAGCAGTACTTC. It is translated as CASSDGERVAGRSYEQYF.

The gene calls are TRBV5-5 and TRBJ1-2; a weak D match, TRBD1 (6 bases). V lost 0 bases to trimming and J lost 7 bases, with 19 bases between them. This CDR3 spans 16 amino acids. Germline-derived CDR1 and CDR2 are SGHKS and YYEKEE (reference sequence). The CDR3 DNA reads as TGTGCCAGCAGCTTGGATGGCGGTAGGACAGATCGTGGCTACACCTTC. Protein sequence: CASSLDGGRTDRGYTF.

The CDR3 protein is CASSLDSRGRADTQYF. The CDR3 nucleotides are TGTGCCAGCAGCTTAGATTCGAGGGGGAGGGCAGATACGCAGTATTTT. This rearrangement joins TRBV11-2 to TRBJ2-3; D is perhaps TRBD2 (7 bases). Germline CDR1 and CDR2: SGHAT and FQNNGV. The CDR3 is made up of 16 amino acids. V lost 0 bases to trimming and J lost 4 bases, with 14 bases between them.

This chain connects TRBV14 to TRBJ2-1, with TRBD2 matching over 13 bases. The J segment lost 0 bases and the V segment lost 0 bases, leaving 5 bases of the junction unmatched. There are 19 residues in the CDR3. The germline gives CDR1 SGHDN, CDR2 FVKESK. DNA of the CDR3: TGTGCCAGCAGCCAAGATTCCCGGACTAGCGGGAGCTCCTACAATGAGCAGTTCTTC. Residues: CASSQDSRTSGSSYNEQFF.

The V and J genes are TRBV11-1 and TRBJ2-3, with TRBD2 matching over 7 bases. CDR3 size: 16 residues. The germline gives CDR1 SGHAT, CDR2 FQDESV (reference sequence). V lost 3 bases, J lost 0 bases, and 6 bases stayed unmatched. The CDR3 DNA reads TGTGCCAGCAGCTTGGGGGGGGGTCGGAGCACAGATACGCAGTATTTT. Protein: CASSLGGGRSTDTQYF.

In this sample, this clone turned up once. This chain links TRBV19 with TRBJ2-1; 11 bases are shared with TRBD2. Germline V gene lookup returns CDR1 LNHDA and CDR2 SQIVND (reference sequence). Trimming cost V 7 bases and J 8 bases; bases outside gene matches: 19. This CDR3 contains 18 residues. The CDR3 spells CASMAPVTTSGSWDEQFF. For the CDR3, the DNA is TGTGCCAGTATGGCCCCGGTGACAACTAGCGGGAGTTGGGATGAGCAGTTCTTC.

The chain recombines TRBV27 with TRBJ2-6, with 7 positions matching TRBD1. The junction had 14 bases not matched to a gene; V was cut back by 3 bases and J by 0 bases. CDR1 is MNHEY and CDR2 is SMNVEV in the germline V gene (reference sequence). The CDR3 contains 20 residues. CDR3 sequence reads: CASSFRPTGVFSSGANVLTF. For the CDR3, the DNA is TGTGCCAGCAGTTTCAGACCAACAGGGGTGTTTTCCTCTGGGGCCAACGTCCTGACTTTC.

The rearrangement links TRBV5-1 to TRBJ2-7, with 12 bases that match TRBD2. The CDR3 totals 16 residues. CDR1 SGHRS and CDR2 YFSETQ come from the germline V gene. J gave up 2 bases and V 1 base, and 4 bases lay outside the gene matches. This CDR3 is CASSLTSGGTTYEQYF. In DNA form, the CDR3 reads TGCGCCAGCAGCTTGACTAGCGGGGGGACGACCTACGAGCAGTACTTC.

The chain employs TRBV5-1 and TRBJ1-3, with D possibly matching TRBD1 (6 bases). Trimming left V 4 bases short and J 7 bases short, with 18 bases between. This CDR3 spans 15 amino acids. From germline, CDR1 is SGHRS and CDR2 YFSETQ. The CDR3 DNA is TGCGCCAGCAGCCCTCGGGACACTGCAAGGAACACCATATATTTT. As protein: CASSPRDTARNTIYF.

V is TRBV10-1 and J is TRBJ1-2, with TRBD1 matching 9 bases. This CDR3 has 14 residues. CDR1 WNHNN and CDR2 SYGVQD come from the germline V gene (reference sequence). V lost 6 bases and J lost 9; bases outside the gene matches: 11. The CDR3 here is CASRSGTGRLRYTF. The CDR3 DNA reads as TGCGCCAGCAGATCCGGGACAGGGCGCCTTCGCTACACCTTC.

Ten or more counts support this clone. The V and J genes are TRBV4-1 and TRBJ2-1; D is possibly TRBD2 (5 bases). This CDR3 is built from 16 residues. Germline V gene lookup returns CDR1 MGHRA and CDR2 YSYEKL. Trimming pared 2 bases from V and 5 bases from J, leaving 16 bases between. In nucleotides, the CDR3 is TGCGCCAGCAGCCAATCTGACGGGATAGTTGACAATGAGCAGTTCTTC. As protein: CASSQSDGIVDNEQFF.

The V and J genes are TRBV9 and TRBJ2-1; 9 bases fit TRBD2. Looked up from germline, CDR1 is SGDLS and CDR2 is YYNGEE. CDR3 length: 16 residues. V shed 3 bases and J 7 bases; nucleotides not matched to a gene: 11. The CDR3 loop is CASSGELAGLGNEQFF. CDR3 nucleotide sequence: TGTGCCAGCAGCGGAGAGCTAGCGGGGCTCGGGAATGAGCAGTTCTTC.

This sequence joins TRBV25-1 and TRBJ2-1, with D perhaps matching TRBD2 (6 bases). This CDR3 contains 14 residues. The V and J ends lost 5 bases and 8 bases respectively, with 16 bases between them. Germline assignment: CDR1 MGHDK and CDR2 SYGVNS. The CDR3 is CASSRAGTPDEQFF. CDR3 bases: TGTGCCAGCAGTCGGGCGGGAACCCCAGATGAGCAGTTCTTC.

The V call is TRBV12-3 or TRBV12-4, the J call TRBJ1-1; TRBD1 matches at 7 bases. V lost 5 bases and J lost 6; bases outside the gene matches: 6. This CDR3 has 13 amino acids. The CDR3 loop is CASSPQGLAEAFF. The CDR3 nucleotides are TGTGCCAGCAGTCCACAGGGGTTGGCTGAAGCTTTCTTT.

This clone came up once. The chain has TRBV6-5 and TRBJ1-1; D remains ambiguous. The germline CDR1 and CDR2 sequences are MNHEY and SVGAGI. Trimming pared 2 bases from V and 1 base from J, leaving 14 bases between. The CDR3 totals 16 residues. The chain's CDR3 is CASSYGEDLRNTEAFF. In DNA, the CDR3 is TGTGCCAGCAGTTACGGGGAGGATTTGAGGAACACTGAAGCTTTCTTT.

The chain links TRBV7-2 to TRBJ1-1; 8 nucleotides line up with TRBD1. Germline V gene lookup returns CDR1 SGHTA and CDR2 FQGNSA. The CDR3 runs 14 residues. The V gene end was trimmed by 6 bases and the J gene end by 6 bases; junction bases not matched to a gene: 9. Here the CDR3 DNA reads TGTGCCAGCAGTTCAGGACAGGGAATGCCTGAAGCTTTCTTT. Translation: CASSSGQGMPEAFF.

V gene TRBV5-1 combines with J gene TRBJ1-2; 9 positions match TRBD1. Trimming removed 4 bases from V and 4 bases from J; junction bases left unmatched: 8. Germline CDR1 SGHRS, CDR2 YFSETQ. The CDR3 is made up of 15 amino acids. The CDR3 nucleotides are TGCGCCAGCAGCGCGGGGGACAGGGTCCCCTATGGCTACACCTTC. Its translation is CASSAGDRVPYGYTF.

The chain links TRBV7-2 to TRBJ2-7; TRBD2 agrees at 8 bases. This CDR3 comprises 15 residues. Trimming removed 5 bases from V and 0 bases from J; junction bases left unmatched: 6. Germline CDR1 is SGHTA and CDR2 is FQGNSA. Written as DNA, the CDR3 is TGTGCCAGCAGCGCCCAGCGGGGGCGCTCCTACGAGCAGTACTTC. Its protein product is CASSAQRGRSYEQYF.

This clone was seen a single time. This rearrangement joins TRBV5-1 to TRBJ1-2, with 9 bases that match TRBD1. The CDR3 is 13 amino acids. The germline gives CDR1 SGHRS, CDR2 YFSETQ. The junction had 3 bases not matched to a gene; V was cut back by 3 bases and J by 6 bases. Written as DNA, the CDR3 is TGCGCCAGCAGCTGGGACAGGGAAGATGGCTACACCTTC. This codes for CASSWDREDGYTF.

V usage is TRBV3-1 (or the pseudogene TRBV3-2) and J usage is TRBJ1-1; no firm D call. CDR3 size: 13 residues. Trimming removed 5 bases at V and 8 bases at J, with 15 bases between. Germline V gene sequence: CDR1 LGHDT, CDR2 YNNKEL (reference sequence). The CDR3 is CASSFQEGREAFF. The CDR3 DNA sequence: TGTGCCAGCAGCTTCCAGGAGGGCAGAGAAGCTTTCTTT.

In this sample, this clone turned up once. This chain joins TRBV14 and TRBJ2-1; D is unresolved. Germline V gene sequence: CDR1 SGHDN, CDR2 FVKESK. The CDR3 is 13 residues long. V was pared by 0 bases and J by 9 bases, with 9 bases between. The CDR3 spells CASSQDAWAEQFF. The CDR3 nucleotides read TGTGCCAGCAGCCAAGATGCTTGGGCTGAGCAGTTCTTC.

This clone was observed a handful of times. The rearrangement links TRBV30 to TRBJ2-1; D is ambiguous. Germline CDR1 and CDR2: GTSNPN and SVGIG (reference sequence). The V and J ends lost 2 bases and 7 bases respectively, with 9 bases between them. The CDR3 is 12 amino acids. CDR3 residues: CAWSPMRNEQFF. Written as DNA, the CDR3 is TGTGCCTGGAGTCCCATGAGAAATGAGCAGTTCTTC.

V gene TRBV15 combines with J gene TRBJ2-7; 9 bases are a match to TRBD1. V gave up 0 bases and J gave up 3 bases; unmatched junction bases: 3. CDR3 length equals 15 residues. The V gene's germline CDR1 is LNHNV and CDR2 YYDKDF (reference sequence). DNA of the CDR3: TGTGCCACCAGCAGAGATGCGGGACAGGGCTACGAGCAGTACTTC. It translates to CATSRDAGQGYEQYF.

The chain uses TRBV7-3 and TRBJ2-1; 8 bases line up with TRBD1. Germline lookup yields CDR1 SGHTA and CDR2 FQGTGA. CDR3 length: 18 amino acids. The ends lost 5 bases at V and 0 bases at J; junction bases unmatched: 12. The CDR3: CASSAQGVRGYSYNEQFF. DNA of the CDR3: TGTGCCAGCAGCGCACAGGGGGTCAGGGGGTACTCCTACAATGAGCAGTTCTTC.

A single count supports this clone. This rearrangement joins TRBV2 to TRBJ2-5; 7 nucleotides line up with TRBD1. This CDR3 is 16 amino acids long. Germline V gene lookup returns CDR1 SNHLY and CDR2 FYNNEI. V gave up 3 bases and J gave up 1 base; unmatched junction bases: 8. CDR3 nucleotide sequence: TGTGCCAGCAGTGATTGGGACAGCGCTACCCAAGAGACCCAGTACTTC. Its protein is CASSDWDSATQETQYF. The variable domain in full, with the rest retrieved from reference TRBV2 and TRBJ2-5, is EPEVTQTPSHQVTQMGQEVILRCVPISNHLYFYWYRQILGQKVEFLVSFYNNEISEKSEIFDDQFSVERPDGSNFTLKIRSTKLEDSAMYFCASSDWDSATQETQYFGPGTRLLVL.

V gene TRBV11-2 combines with J gene TRBJ2-4; 9 positions match TRBD1. CDR1 and CDR2 from the germline V gene are SGHAT and FQNNGV. With 5 bases clipped from V and 7 bases from J, the junction kept 6 bases outside the gene matches. There are 14 residues in the CDR3. CDR3 DNA sequence: TGTGCCAGCAGCCGTTCCGGGACAGGGAACATTCAGTACTTC. It is translated as CASSRSGTGNIQYF. Looking up the rest from reference TRBV11-2 and TRBJ2-4 gives the full variable domain: EAGVAQSPRYKIIEKRQSVAFWCNPISGHATLYWYQQILGQGPKLLIQFQNNGVVDDSQLPKDRFSAERLKGVDSTLKIQPAKLEDSAVYLCASSRSGTGNIQYFGAGTRLSVL.

The J gene is TRBJ2-5, the V gene TRBV18, with a tentative D call TRBD2 (6 bases). Trimming stripped 2 bases from V and 7 bases from J, with 14 bases between. The CDR3 extends over 14 amino acids. Germline V CDR1 and CDR2: KGHSH, LQKENI. CDR3 nucleotides: TGTGCCAGCTCACCAGGGACTGAAAAACGGACCCAGTACTTC. This encodes CASSPGTEKRTQYF. The full variable domain, with the rest looked up from reference TRBV18 and TRBJ2-5, is NAGVMQNPRHLVRRRGQEARLRCSPMKGHSHVYWYRQLPEEGLKFMVYLQKENIIDESGMPKERFSAEFPKEGPSILRIQQVVRGDSAAYFCASSPGTEKRTQYFGPGTRLLVL.